This TCR beta chain was identified in a study of blood T cell repertoires in COVID-19. Study background: Samples came from the United States, Italy and Spain, spanning acute and convalescent COVID-19. T cells, B-cell-depleted T cells, or PBMCs provided the cDNA or gDNA that served as material.

Using immunoSEQ multiplex PCR, the repertoire was profiled, and TCRdb retains in-frame clones only, with some absent. This table holds 140,000 to 150,000 clones, about 77% found once. In this sample, this clone turned up a few times. The V gene's germline CDR1 is SEHNR and CDR2 FQNEAQ (reference sequence). The V gene lost 6 bases and the J gene lost 5 bases, with 10 bases spanning the gap. CDR3 size: 12 residues. The receptor's source is a man in his fifties or sixties with acute or convalescent COVID-19. The V call is TRBV7-9, the J call TRBJ1-1; D perhaps matches TRBD1 (5 bases). The sequencing input was peripheral blood. The CDR3 is CASRDQGTEAFF. The DNA of the CDR3 is TGTGCCAGCAGGGACCAGGGTACTGAAGCTTTCTTT.